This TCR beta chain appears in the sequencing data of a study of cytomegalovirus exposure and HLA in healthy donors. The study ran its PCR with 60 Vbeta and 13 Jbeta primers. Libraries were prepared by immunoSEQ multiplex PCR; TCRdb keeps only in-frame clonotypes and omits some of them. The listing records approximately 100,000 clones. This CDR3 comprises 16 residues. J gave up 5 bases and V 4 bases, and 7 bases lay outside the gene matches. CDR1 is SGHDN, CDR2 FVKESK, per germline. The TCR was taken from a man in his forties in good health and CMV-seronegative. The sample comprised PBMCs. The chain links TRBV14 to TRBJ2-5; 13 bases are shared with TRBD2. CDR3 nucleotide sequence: TGTGCCAGCAGCCGCCTTGGGACTAGCGGGACGGAGACCCAGTACTTC. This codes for CASSRLGTSGTETQYF.